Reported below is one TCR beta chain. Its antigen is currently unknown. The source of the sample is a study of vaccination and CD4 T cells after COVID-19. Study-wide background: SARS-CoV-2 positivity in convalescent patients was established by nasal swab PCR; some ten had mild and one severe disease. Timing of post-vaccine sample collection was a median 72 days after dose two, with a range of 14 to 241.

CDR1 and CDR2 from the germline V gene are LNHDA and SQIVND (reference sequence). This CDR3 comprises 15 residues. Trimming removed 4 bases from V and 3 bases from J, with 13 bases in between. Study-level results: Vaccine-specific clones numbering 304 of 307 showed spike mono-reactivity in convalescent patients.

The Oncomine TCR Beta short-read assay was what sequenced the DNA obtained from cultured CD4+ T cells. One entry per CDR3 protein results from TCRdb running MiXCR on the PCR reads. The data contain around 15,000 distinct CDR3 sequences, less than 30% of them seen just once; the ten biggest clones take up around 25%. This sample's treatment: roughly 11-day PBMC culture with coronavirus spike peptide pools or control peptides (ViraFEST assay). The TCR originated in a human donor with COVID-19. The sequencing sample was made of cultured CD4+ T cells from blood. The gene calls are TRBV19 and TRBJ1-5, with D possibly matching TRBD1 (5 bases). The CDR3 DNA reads TGTGCCAGTAGTAAGGGACGGGCCGTCAATCAGCCCCAGCATTTT. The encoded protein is CASSKGRAVNQPQHF.